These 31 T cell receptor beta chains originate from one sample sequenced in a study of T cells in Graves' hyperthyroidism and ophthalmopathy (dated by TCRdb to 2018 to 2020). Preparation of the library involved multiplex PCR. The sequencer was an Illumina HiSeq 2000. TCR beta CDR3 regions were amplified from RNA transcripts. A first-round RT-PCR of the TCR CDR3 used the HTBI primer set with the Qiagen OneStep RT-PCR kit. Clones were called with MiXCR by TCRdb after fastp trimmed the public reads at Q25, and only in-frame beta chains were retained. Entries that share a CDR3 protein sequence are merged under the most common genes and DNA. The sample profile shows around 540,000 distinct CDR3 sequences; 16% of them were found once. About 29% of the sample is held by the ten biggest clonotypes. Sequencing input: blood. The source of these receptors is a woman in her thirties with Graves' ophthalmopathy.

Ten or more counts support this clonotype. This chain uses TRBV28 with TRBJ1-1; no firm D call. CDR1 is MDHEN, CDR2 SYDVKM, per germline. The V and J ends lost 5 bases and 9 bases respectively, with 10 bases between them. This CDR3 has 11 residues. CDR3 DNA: TGTGCCAGCAGTAAGATCCTGCAAGCTTTCTTT. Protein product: CASSKILQAFF.

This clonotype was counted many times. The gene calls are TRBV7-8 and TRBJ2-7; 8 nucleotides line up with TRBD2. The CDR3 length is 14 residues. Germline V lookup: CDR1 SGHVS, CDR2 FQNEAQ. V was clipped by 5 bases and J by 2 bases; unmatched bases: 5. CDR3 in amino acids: CASSPRGGPYEQYF. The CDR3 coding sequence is TGTGCCAGCAGCCCCCGGGGGGGACCCTACGAGCAGTACTTC.

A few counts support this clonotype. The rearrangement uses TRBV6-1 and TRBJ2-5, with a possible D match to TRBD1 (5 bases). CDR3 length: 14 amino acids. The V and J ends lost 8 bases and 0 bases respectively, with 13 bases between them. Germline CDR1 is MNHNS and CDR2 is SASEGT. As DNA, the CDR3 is TGTGCCAGCCGAGCAGGGAACCACCAAGAGACCCAGTACTTC. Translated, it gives CASRAGNHQETQYF.

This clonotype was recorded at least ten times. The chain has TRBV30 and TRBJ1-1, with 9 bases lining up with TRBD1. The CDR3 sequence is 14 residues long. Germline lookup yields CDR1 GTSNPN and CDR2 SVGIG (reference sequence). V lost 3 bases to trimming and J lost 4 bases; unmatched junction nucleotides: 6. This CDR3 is CAWSPGQGFTEAFF. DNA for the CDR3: TGTGCCTGGAGCCCGGGACAGGGTTTCACTGAAGCTTTCTTT. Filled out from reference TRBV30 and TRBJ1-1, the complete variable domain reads SQTIHQWPATLVQPVGSPLSLECTVEGTSNPNLYWYRQAAGRGLQLLFYSVGIGQISSEVPQNLSASRPQDRQFILSSKKLLLSDSGFYLCAWSPGQGFTEAFFGQGTRLTVV.

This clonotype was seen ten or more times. DNA of the CDR3: TGTGCCACCAGTGGACGGGAGGCGTACACAGATACGCAGTATTTT. This gives the protein CATSGREAYTDTQYF. The V and J genes are TRBV24-1 and TRBJ2-3, with 7 bases fitting TRBD2. Germline V gene data show CDR1 as KGHDR and CDR2 as SFDVKD. This CDR3 comprises 15 residues. The J segment lost 2 bases and the V segment lost 5 bases, leaving 6 bases of the junction unmatched.

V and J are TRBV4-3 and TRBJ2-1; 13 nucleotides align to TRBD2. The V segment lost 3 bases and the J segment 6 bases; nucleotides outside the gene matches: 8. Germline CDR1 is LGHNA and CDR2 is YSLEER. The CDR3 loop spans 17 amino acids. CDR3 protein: CASSQVGLAGVSNEQFF. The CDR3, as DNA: TGCGCCAGCAGCCAGGTCGGACTAGCGGGAGTGTCCAATGAGCAGTTCTTC.

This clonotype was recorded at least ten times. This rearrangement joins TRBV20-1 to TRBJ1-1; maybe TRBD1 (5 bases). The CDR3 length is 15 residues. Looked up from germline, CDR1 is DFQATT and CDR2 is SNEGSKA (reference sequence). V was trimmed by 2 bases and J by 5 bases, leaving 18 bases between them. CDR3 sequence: CSARQHWGGNTEAFF. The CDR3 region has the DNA TGCAGTGCTAGACAACACTGGGGGGGGAATACTGAAGCTTTCTTT.

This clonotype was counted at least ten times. In DNA form, the CDR3 reads TGTGCCAGCAGCCCACGATTCCCCGGGGAGCTGTTTTTT. This gives the protein CASSPRFPGELFF. V gene TRBV7-3 combines with J gene TRBJ2-2, with D unresolved. This CDR3 is built from 13 residues. The germline V and J ends were trimmed by 5 bases and 6 bases, with 10 bases remaining between them. CDR1 is SGHTA and CDR2 is FQGTGA in the germline V gene. The variable domain in full, completed from reference TRBV7-3 and TRBJ2-2, reads GAGVSQTPSNKVTEKGKYVELRCDPISGHTALYWYRQSLGQGPEFLIYFQGTGAADDSGLPNDRFFAVRPEGSVSTLKIQRTERGDSAVYLCASSPRFPGELFFGEGSRLTVL.

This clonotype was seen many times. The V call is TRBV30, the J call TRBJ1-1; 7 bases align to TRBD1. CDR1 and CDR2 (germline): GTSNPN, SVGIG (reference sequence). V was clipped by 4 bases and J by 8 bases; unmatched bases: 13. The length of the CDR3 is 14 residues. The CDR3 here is CAWKPRTGITEAFF. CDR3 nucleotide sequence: TGTGCCTGGAAGCCTCGGACAGGTATAACCGAAGCTTTCTTT.

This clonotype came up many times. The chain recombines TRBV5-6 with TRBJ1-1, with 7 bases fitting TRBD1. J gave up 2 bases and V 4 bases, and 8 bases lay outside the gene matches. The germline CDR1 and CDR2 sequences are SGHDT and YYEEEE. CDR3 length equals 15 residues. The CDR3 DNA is TGTGCCAGCAGCCGGGGGACAGCTTACAACACTGAAGCTTTCTTT. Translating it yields CASSRGTAYNTEAFF. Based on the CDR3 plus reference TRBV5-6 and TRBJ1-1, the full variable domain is DAGVTQSPTHLIKTRGQQVTLRCSPKSGHDTVSWYQQALGQGPQFIFQYYEEEERQRGNFPDRFSGHQFPNYSSELNVNALLLGDSALYLCASSRGTAYNTEAFFGQGTRLTVV.

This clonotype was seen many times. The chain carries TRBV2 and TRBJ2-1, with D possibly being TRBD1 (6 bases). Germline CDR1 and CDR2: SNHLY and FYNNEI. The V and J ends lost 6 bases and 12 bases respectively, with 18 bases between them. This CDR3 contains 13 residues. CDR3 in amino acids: CASRDGRGMLQFF. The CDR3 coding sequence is TGTGCCAGCAGAGATGGCAGGGGAATGCTGCAGTTCTTC.

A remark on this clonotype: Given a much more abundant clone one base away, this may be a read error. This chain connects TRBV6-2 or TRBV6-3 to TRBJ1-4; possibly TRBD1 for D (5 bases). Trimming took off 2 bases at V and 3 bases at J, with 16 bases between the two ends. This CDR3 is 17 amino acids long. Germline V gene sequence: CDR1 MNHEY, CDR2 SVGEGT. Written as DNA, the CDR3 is TGTGCCAGCAGTTACATCGGGGCAGGGCAGGCTAATGAAAAACTGTTTTTT. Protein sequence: CASSYIGAGQANEKLFF.

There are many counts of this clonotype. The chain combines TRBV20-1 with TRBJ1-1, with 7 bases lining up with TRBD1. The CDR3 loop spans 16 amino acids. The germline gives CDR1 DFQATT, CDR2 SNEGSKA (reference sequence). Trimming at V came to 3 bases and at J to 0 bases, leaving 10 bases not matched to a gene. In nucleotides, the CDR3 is TGCAGTGCTAGTTCGGGAGGGGGCGGGATGAACACTGAAGCTTTCTTT. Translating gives CSASSGGGGMNTEAFF.

The CDR3 nucleotides are TGTGCCAGCTCATCAACAGGACTAGCGGGAAGCACAGATACGCAGTATTTT. It translates to CASSSTGLAGSTDTQYF. The chain uses TRBV18 and TRBJ2-3, with 12 bases fitting TRBD2. The CDR3 totals 17 residues. Per germline, CDR1 KGHSH and CDR2 LQKENI. The V segment lost 5 bases and the J segment 0 bases; nucleotides outside the gene matches: 6.

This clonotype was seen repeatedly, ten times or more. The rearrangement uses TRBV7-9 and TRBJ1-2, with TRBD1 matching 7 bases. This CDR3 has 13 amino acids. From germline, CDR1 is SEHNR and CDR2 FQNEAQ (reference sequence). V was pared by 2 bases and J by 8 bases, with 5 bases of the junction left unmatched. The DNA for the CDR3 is TGTGCCAGCAGCTTAATAAGGGGGCCCGGCTACACCTTC. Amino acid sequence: CASSLIRGPGYTF.

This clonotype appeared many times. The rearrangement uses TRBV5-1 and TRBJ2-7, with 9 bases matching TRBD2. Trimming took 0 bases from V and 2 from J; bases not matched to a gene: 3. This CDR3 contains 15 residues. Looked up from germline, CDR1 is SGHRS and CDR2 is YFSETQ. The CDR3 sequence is CASSLASGEPYEQYF. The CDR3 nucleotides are TGCGCCAGCAGCTTGGCTAGCGGGGAACCCTACGAGCAGTACTTC.

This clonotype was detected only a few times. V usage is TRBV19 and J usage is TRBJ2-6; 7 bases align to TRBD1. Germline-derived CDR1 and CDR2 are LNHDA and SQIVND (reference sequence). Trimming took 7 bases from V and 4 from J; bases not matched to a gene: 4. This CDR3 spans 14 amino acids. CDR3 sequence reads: CASTRGSGANVLTF. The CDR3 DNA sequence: TGTGCCAGTACCAGGGGGTCAGGGGCCAACGTCCTGACTTTC. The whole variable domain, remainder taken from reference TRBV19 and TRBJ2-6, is DGGITQSPKYLFRKEGQNVTLSCEQNLNHDAMYWYRQDPGQGLRLIYYSQIVNDFQKGDIAEGYSVSREKKESFPLTVTSAQKNPTAFYLCASTRGSGANVLTFGAGSRLTVL.

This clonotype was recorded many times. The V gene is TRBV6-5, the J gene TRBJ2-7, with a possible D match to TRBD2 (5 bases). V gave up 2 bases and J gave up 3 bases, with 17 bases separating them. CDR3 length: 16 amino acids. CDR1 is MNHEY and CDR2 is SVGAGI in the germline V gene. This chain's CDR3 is CASSYPIGDDYYEQYF. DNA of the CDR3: TGTGCCAGCAGTTACCCGATCGGGGATGATTACTACGAGCAGTACTTC.

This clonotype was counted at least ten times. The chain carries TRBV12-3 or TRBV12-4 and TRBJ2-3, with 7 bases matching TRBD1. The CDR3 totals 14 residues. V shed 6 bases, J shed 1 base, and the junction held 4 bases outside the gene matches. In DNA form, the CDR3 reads TGTGCCAGCAGGCCCGGGACAGGCACAGATACGCAGTATTTT. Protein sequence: CASRPGTGTDTQYF.

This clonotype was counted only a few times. The CDR3: CASTTLGLGYTF. As DNA, the CDR3 is TGTGCCAGCACCACTTTGGGATTAGGCTACACCTTC. The V and J genes are TRBV27 and TRBJ1-2; D call uncertain. CDR3 length: 12 amino acids. The germline gives CDR1 MNHEY, CDR2 SMNVEV (reference sequence). V shed 7 bases and J shed 8 bases, with 14 bases lying between them.

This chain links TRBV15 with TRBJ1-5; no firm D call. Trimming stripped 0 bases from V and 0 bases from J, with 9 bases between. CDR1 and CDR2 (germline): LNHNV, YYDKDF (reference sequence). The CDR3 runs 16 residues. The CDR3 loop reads CATSRDQTGSNQPQHF. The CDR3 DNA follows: TGTGCCACCAGCAGAGATCAAACTGGTAGCAATCAGCCCCAGCATTTT.

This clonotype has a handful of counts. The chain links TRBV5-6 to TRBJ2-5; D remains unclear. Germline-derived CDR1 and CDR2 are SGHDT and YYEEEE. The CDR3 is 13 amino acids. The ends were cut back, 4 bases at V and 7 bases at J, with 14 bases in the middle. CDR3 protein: CASSPSDAGTQYF. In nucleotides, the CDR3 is TGTGCCAGCAGCCCAAGCGACGCCGGGACCCAGTACTTC.

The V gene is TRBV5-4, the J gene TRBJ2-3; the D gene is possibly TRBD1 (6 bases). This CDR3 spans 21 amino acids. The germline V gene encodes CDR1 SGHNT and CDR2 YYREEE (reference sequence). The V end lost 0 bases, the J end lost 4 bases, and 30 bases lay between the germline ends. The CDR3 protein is CASSLAMGAKRSKYSPDTQYF. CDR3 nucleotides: TGTGCCAGCAGCTTGGCTATGGGGGCCAAGCGGTCCAAATATAGCCCAGATACGCAGTATTTT.

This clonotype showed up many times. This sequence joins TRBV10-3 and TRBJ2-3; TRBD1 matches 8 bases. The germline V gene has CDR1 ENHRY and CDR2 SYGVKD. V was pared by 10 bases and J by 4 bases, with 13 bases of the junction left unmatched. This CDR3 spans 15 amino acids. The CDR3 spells CATRPGQGGPDTQYF. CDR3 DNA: TGTGCCACCCGACCAGGACAGGGAGGCCCAGATACGCAGTATTTT.

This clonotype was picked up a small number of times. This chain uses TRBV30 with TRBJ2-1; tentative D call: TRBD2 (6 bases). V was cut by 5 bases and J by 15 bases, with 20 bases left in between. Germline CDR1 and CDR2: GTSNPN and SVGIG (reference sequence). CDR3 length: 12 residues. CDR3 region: CAWSRGGPSMFF. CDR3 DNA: TGTGCCTGGTCCCGCGGAGGGCCGTCCATGTTCTTC.

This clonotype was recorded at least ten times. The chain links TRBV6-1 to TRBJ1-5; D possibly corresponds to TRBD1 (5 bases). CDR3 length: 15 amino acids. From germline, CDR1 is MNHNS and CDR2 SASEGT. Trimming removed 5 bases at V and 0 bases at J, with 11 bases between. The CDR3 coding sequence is TGTGCCAGCAGTTCCCGGGACGGTAGCAATCAGCCCCAGCATTTT. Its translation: CASSSRDGSNQPQHF.

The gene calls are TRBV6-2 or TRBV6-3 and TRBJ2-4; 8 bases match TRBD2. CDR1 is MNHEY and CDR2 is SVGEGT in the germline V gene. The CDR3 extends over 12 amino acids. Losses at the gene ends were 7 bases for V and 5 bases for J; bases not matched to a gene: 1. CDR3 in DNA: TGTGCCAGCAACGGGGGGGAAAACATTCAGTACTTC. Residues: CASNGGENIQYF.

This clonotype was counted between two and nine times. CDR3: CASSYSTSGRARSSGANVLTF. In nucleotides, the CDR3 is TGTGCCAGCAGTTACTCTACTAGCGGGAGGGCCAGGAGCTCTGGGGCCAACGTCCTGACTTTC. The rearrangement uses TRBV6-2 or TRBV6-3 and TRBJ2-6; 13 bases agree with TRBD2. The ends lost 0 bases at V and 0 bases at J; junction bases unmatched: 8. The CDR3 runs to 21 residues. CDR1 and CDR2 (germline): MNHEY, SVGEGT.

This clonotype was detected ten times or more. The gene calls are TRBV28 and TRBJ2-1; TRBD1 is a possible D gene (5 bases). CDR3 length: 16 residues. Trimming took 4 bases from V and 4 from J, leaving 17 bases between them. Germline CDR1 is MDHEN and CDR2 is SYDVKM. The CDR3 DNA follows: TGTGCCAGCAGTTCCAAATTTAAGGGGCGATACAATGAGCAGTTCTTC. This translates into CASSSKFKGRYNEQFF.

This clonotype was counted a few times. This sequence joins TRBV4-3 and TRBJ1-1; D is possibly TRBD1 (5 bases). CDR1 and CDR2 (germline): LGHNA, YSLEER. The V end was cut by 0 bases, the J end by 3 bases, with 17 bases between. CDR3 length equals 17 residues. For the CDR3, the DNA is TGCGCCAGCAGCCAAGATTTCCGGGGGATCCTTTACACTGAAGCTTTCTTT. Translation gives CASSQDFRGILYTEAFF.

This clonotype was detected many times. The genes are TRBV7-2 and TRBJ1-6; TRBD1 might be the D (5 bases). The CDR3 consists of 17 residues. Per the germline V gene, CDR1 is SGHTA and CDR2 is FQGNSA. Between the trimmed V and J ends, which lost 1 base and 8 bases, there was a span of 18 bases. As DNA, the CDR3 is TGTGCCAGCAGCTTAGGTCTGGGGACGGTGGGTGATTCACCCCTCCACTTT. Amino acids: CASSLGLGTVGDSPLHF.